This record looks at one T cell receptor beta chain sequence and its context. The V gene end was trimmed by 6 bases and the J gene end by 5 bases; junction bases not matched to a gene: 12. This CDR3 has 15 amino acids. Germline loops: CDR1 MNHNY, CDR2 SVGAGI (reference sequence). These data belong to a study of chemoradiotherapy in HPV16-positive cancers. The protocol was immunoSEQ multiplex PCR, while the TCRdb copy is restricted to in-frame clones and leaves out a portion. The sample carries tens of thousands of clones, roughly 88% recorded once. The V gene is TRBV6-6, the J gene TRBJ1-2; 7 bases match TRBD1. Material: blood, obtained from a patient who underwent chemoradiotherapy. The receptor's source is a human donor with HPV-associated anogenital cancer. Written as DNA, the CDR3 is TGTGCCAGCAGCCCGACAGGGTCCAGTAATTATGGCTACACCTTC. Amino acids: CASSPTGSSNYGYTF.